The rows below give T cell receptor beta chains drawn from one sample of a study of early T cells in non-severe SARS-CoV-2 infection. TCRdb re-called the 5' RACE reads through MiXCR, storing one row per CDR3 protein. The table records more than 40,000 distinct CDR3 sequences, roughly 7% of them present only once. Sequenced material: whole blood. The receptor set was obtained from an adult who was a healthcare worker with PCR-confirmed SARS-CoV-2 infection or an uninfected control (not recorded which). Both conserved end residues are part of each CDR3. The order of the fields is clone size, D gene, J gene, V gene, CDR3 DNA, CDR3 protein. A D gene is named only where the DNA matches it firmly. Clone size is not always given. Where it is, it says once, few, many or a class for expanded clones.

many	-	TRBJ1-1	TRBV3-1	TGTGCCAGCAGCACGGACAGTTCGCTTGAAGTTTTCTTT	CASSTDSSLEVFF
-	-	TRBJ1-5	TRBV19	TGTGCCAGTGGGGGGACTTCCCTCAGAGGAAACAATCAGCCCCAGCATTTT	CASGGTSLRGNNQPQHF
many	-	TRBJ2-1	TRBV3-1	TGTGCCACCAATTCCCGGGGTGAGCAGTTCTTC	CATNSRGEQFF
many	-	TRBJ1-5	TRBV29-1	TGCAGCGTCACCTTTGGGGGGGGTACTGGCAATCAGCCCCAGCATTTT	CSVTFGGGTGNQPQHF
-	-	TRBJ1-6	TRBV12-3/TRBV12-4	TGTGCCAGCAGCTCGACAGTCTCTTCACCCCTCCACTTT	CASSSTVSSPLHF
many	TRBD1	TRBJ2-7	TRBV18	TGTGCCAGCTCACCACCGACAGGGCGTTACTACGAGCAGTACTTC	CASSPPTGRYYEQYF
many	-	TRBJ1-5	TRBV27	TGTGCCAGCAGTTTTCGTCTCAATCAGCCCCAGCATTTT	CASSFRLNQPQHF
few	TRBD1	TRBJ2-5	TRBV3-1	TGTGCCAGCAGCCAAGATCTCGGACAGGGCGGAGAGACCCAGTACTTC	CASSQDLGQGGETQYF
-	-	TRBJ2-2	TRBV11-1	TGTGCCAGCAGCTTAGCGGGGGGCCCCTCGTTCGCGAACACCGGGGAGCTGTTTTTT	CASSLAGGPSFANTGELFF
-	-	TRBJ2-5	TRBV5-1	TGCGCCAGCAGCCGACAAGAGACCCAGTACTTC	CASSRQETQYF
many	TRBD2	TRBJ2-1	TRBV28	TGTGCCAGCAGTCCCCTAGAACTAGCGGGGCAGTTCTTC	CASSPLELAGQFF
-	TRBD1	TRBJ1-1	TRBV20-1	TGCAGTGCCGCCCGGGACAGGGTGTGGGGCACTGAAGCTTTCTTT	CSAARDRVWGTEAFF
many	-	TRBJ1-5	TRBV6-1	TGTGCCAGCAGTGTAAATGGCTTCAATCAGCCCCAGCATTTT	CASSVNGFNQPQHF
few	-	TRBJ2-3	TRBV7-9	TGTGCCAGCAGCTTTCACAGGGATACGCAGTATTTT	CASSFHRDTQYF
few	-	TRBJ1-2	TRBV7-2	TGTGCCAGCAGCCCGGACAGAAACTATGGCTACACCTTC	CASSPDRNYGYTF
few	-	TRBJ2-7	TRBV7-2	TGTGCCAGCATACAAGAGGCCTGGAACTACGAGCAGTACTTC	CASIQEAWNYEQYF
many	-	TRBJ1-5	TRBV28	TGTGCCAGCAGTTCAGGGGATCAGCCCCAGCATTTT	CASSSGDQPQHF
-	-	TRBJ2-3	TRBV5-1	TGCGCCAGCAGCTTGGGCGTTCGCGGCACAGATACGCAGTATTTT	CASSLGVRGTDTQYF
many	-	TRBJ2-1	TRBV20-1	TGCAGTGCTAGAGTAATTAATGAGCAGTTCTTC	CSARVINEQFF
medium-sized	-	TRBJ2-5	TRBV27	TGTGCCAGCAGTCCCCGGACGGGACAAGAGACCCAGTACTTC	CASSPRTGQETQYF
few	-	TRBJ1-3	TRBV7-6	TGTGCCAGCAGCCGAGCAGTTGGGAGCCCTGGAAACACCATATATTTT	CASSRAVGSPGNTIYF
-	-	TRBJ2-4	TRBV7-2	TGTGCCAGCAGCTTAGCACCCCTGTCGGGCGTGAACATTCAGTACTTC	CASSLAPLSGVNIQYF
-	-	TRBJ1-1	TRBV6-2/TRBV6-3	TGTGCCAGCATGGAGCAGGCGGGTACTGAAGCTTTCTTT	CASMEQAGTEAFF
few	-	TRBJ2-1	TRBV4-2	TGTGCCAGCAGCCAAGAACAGGAGGATGAGCAGTTCTTC	CASSQEQEDEQFF
-	TRBD1	TRBJ2-1	TRBV9	TGTGCCAGCAGCTTTACTACGGGGACAGGGGGAAGCTCCTACAATGAGCAGTTCTTC	CASSFTTGTGGSSYNEQFF
many	-	TRBJ1-5	TRBV6-6	TGTGCCAGCACGGACAGCAATCAGCCCCAGCATTTT	CASTDSNQPQHF
many	-	TRBJ1-1	TRBV4-1	TGCGCCAGCAGCCAATCTAAGTGGAGGCGGAGGAACACTGAAGCTTTCTTT	CASSQSKWRRRNTEAFF
many	-	TRBJ2-5	TRBV29-1	TGCAGCGTTGATAGAGGGCGGAAAGAGACCCAGTACTTC	CSVDRGRKETQYF
-	-	TRBJ1-2	TRBV19	TGTGCCAGTAGTCAAAAAACGGGGCGAAGGTACGGCTACACCTTC	CASSQKTGRRYGYTF
few	-	TRBJ1-6	TRBV7-2	TGTGCCAGCAGCTTAGATCGGGAGCCTTCACCCCTCCACTTT	CASSLDREPSPLHF